A single sample is the source of the 17 T cell receptor beta chains below, sequenced in a study of T cells after yellow fever vaccination. TCRdb re-called the 5' RACE reads with MiXCR, one entry per CDR3 protein. The repertoire includes around 550,000 distinct CDR3 sequences, roughly 19% of them detected once, and 13% to 15% sits in the top ten. The material was PBMCs, obtained 15 days after the yellow fever booster vaccination. The receptors originated from a man aged 25-45 years who received the YFV17D yellow fever vaccine.

V and J are TRBV7-2 and TRBJ2-2; D call uncertain. The germline V gene has CDR1 SGHTA and CDR2 FQGNSA. The length of the CDR3 is 14 residues. Between the trimmed V and J ends, which lost 4 bases and 6 bases, there was a span of 12 bases. Here the CDR3 reads CASSWMDGAGELFF. The CDR3 coding sequence is TGTGCCAGCAGCTGGATGGATGGGGCCGGGGAGCTGTTTTTT. Combining the CDR3 with reference TRBV7-2 and TRBJ2-2 gives the whole variable domain GAGVSQSPSNKVTEKGKDVELRCDPISGHTALYWYRQSLGQGLEFLIYFQGNSAPDKSGLPSDRFSAERTGGSVSTLTIQRTQQEDSAVYLCASSWMDGAGELFFGEGSRLTVL.

This clonotype was found a few times. The V call is TRBV4-3, the J call TRBJ2-7, with 11 bases matching TRBD2. There are 15 residues in the CDR3. Germline assignment: CDR1 LGHNA and CDR2 YSLEER. Trimming removed 1 base from V and 3 bases from J; junction bases left unmatched: 2. CDR3: CASSQALAGGYEQYF. The CDR3 DNA reads as TGCGCCAGCAGCCAAGCCCTAGCGGGAGGCTACGAGCAGTACTTC.

The chain recombines TRBV5-1 with TRBJ2-5; possible D gene TRBD1, 7 bases. The CDR3 consists of 15 residues. Trimming stripped 0 bases from V and 5 bases from J, with 14 bases between. Germline V lookup: CDR1 SGHRS, CDR2 YFSETQ. In DNA form, the CDR3 reads TGCGCCAGCAGCTTGGCACCCCAGGGGGGCGAGACCCAGTACTTC. It specifies CASSLAPQGGETQYF.

This clonotype was counted between two and nine times. The chain employs TRBV15 and TRBJ2-7, with D possibly TRBD2 on 7 matching bases. With 8 bases removed from V and 3 bases from J, the gap between germline ends came to 23 bases. The V gene's germline CDR1 is LNHNV and CDR2 YYDKDF (reference sequence). The CDR3 runs 16 residues. The CDR3 spells CATSPGAGDGFYEQYF. Here the CDR3 DNA reads TGTGCCACCTCCCCGGGGGCGGGAGATGGGTTCTACGAGCAGTACTTC.

In this sample, this clonotype turned up a few times. V is TRBV5-5 and J is TRBJ2-7; 7 bases fit TRBD2. CDR1 is SGHKS and CDR2 is YYEKEE in the germline V gene (reference sequence). The CDR3 consists of 15 residues. The ends lost 4 bases at V and 0 bases at J; junction bases unmatched: 7. The CDR3 nucleotides are TGTGCCAGCAGCCCGAGACTAGCCAGCTCCTACGAGCAGTACTTC. It yields the protein CASSPRLASSYEQYF. The full variable domain, completed using reference TRBV5-5 and TRBJ2-7, is DAGVTQSPTHLIKTRGQQVTLRCSPISGHKSVSWYQQVLGQGPQFIFQYYEKEERGRGNFPDRFSARQFPNYSSELNVNALLLGDSALYLCASSPRLASSYEQYFGPGTRLTVT.

This clonotype showed up just a few times. The chain recombines TRBV18 with TRBJ2-2, with D maybe TRBD2 (6 bases). The CDR3 length is 15 residues. In germline, CDR1 is KGHSH, CDR2 LQKENI. V was shortened by 1 base and J by 4 bases, with 10 bases between the two germline ends. The CDR3 is CASSPRRAPTGELFF. The CDR3 nucleotides are TGTGCCAGCTCACCACGGAGGGCTCCCACCGGGGAGCTGTTTTTT.

This clonotype was counted a few times. The V and J genes are TRBV5-1 and TRBJ2-5; 9 bases map to TRBD1. Unmatched junction bases numbered 4, after V lost 4 bases and J lost 0 bases. Germline loops: CDR1 SGHRS, CDR2 YFSETQ. This CDR3 is 15 amino acids long. The CDR3 loop reads CASSPGTGNQETQYF. The DNA for the CDR3 is TGCGCCAGCAGCCCCGGGACAGGGAACCAAGAGACCCAGTACTTC.

This clonotype was counted many times. The chain recombines TRBV7-9 with TRBJ2-7, with 11 bases identical to TRBD2. The ends lost 4 bases at V and 2 bases at J; junction bases unmatched: 4. This CDR3 has 15 amino acids. CDR1 SEHNR and CDR2 FQNEAQ come from the germline V gene (reference sequence). The CDR3 DNA follows: TGTGCCAGCAGCTCTTTAGCGGGAGGGCCCTACGAGCAGTACTTC. It codes for CASSSLAGGPYEQYF.

The V call is TRBV7-9, the J call TRBJ2-2; D not resolved. Deletions cut 1 base from V and 4 bases from J, with 10 bases between. The CDR3 is made up of 15 amino acids. CDR1 and CDR2 (germline): SEHNR, FQNEAQ (reference sequence). This chain's CDR3 is CASSLDLEITGELFF. The DNA for the CDR3 is TGTGCCAGCAGCTTAGATTTGGAAATCACCGGGGAGCTGTTTTTT.

This clonotype turned up a few times. The genes are TRBV12-3 or TRBV12-4 and TRBJ2-4; D might be TRBD1 or TRBD2, each matching 5 bases. The germline V and J ends were trimmed by 5 bases and 3 bases, with 11 bases remaining between them. The CDR3 is made up of 14 amino acids. CDR3 region: CASSPRDLKNIQYF. CDR3 sequence (DNA): TGTGCCAGCAGTCCCCGGGACCTCAAAAACATTCAGTACTTC.

This clonotype has more than one count but fewer than ten. The chain joins TRBV29-1 to TRBJ2-7; possible D gene TRBD2, 5 bases. Trimming shortened V by 4 bases and J by 3 bases, and 16 bases separated the two germline ends. This CDR3 has 14 amino acids. The germline V gene has CDR1 SQVTM and CDR2 ANQGSEA. CDR3 nucleotide sequence: TGCAGCGTTGGGGTGATAGACCGGGGCTACGAGCAGTACTTC. It specifies CSVGVIDRGYEQYF.

This clonotype was recorded many times. The chain uses TRBV5-1 and TRBJ2-7; possible D gene TRBD2, 6 bases. The CDR3 is 15 amino acids. The germline gives CDR1 SGHRS, CDR2 YFSETQ. Deletions cut 0 bases from V and 4 bases from J, with 14 bases between. CDR3 protein: CASSLDGGELYEQYF. Written as DNA, the CDR3 is TGCGCCAGCAGCTTGGATGGAGGGGAACTTTACGAGCAGTACTTC.

The chain is built from TRBV5-1 and TRBJ1-1; D unclear. The CDR3 extends over 15 amino acids. The germline V and J ends were trimmed by 0 bases and 7 bases, with 16 bases remaining between them. The germline gives CDR1 SGHRS, CDR2 YFSETQ. The CDR3: CASSLAARASGEAFF. CDR3 sequence (DNA): TGCGCCAGCAGCTTGGCCGCTAGGGCGTCGGGTGAAGCTTTCTTT.

A few counts support this clonotype. The rearrangement uses TRBV4-3 and TRBJ2-1; TRBD1 aligns across 8 bases. V was clipped by 5 bases and J by 3 bases; unmatched bases: 3. Looked up from germline, CDR1 is LGHNA and CDR2 is YSLEER. CDR3 length: 14 residues. CDR3 amino acids: CASSRGQGYNEQFF. The DNA for the CDR3 is TGCGCCAGCAGCAGAGGACAGGGCTACAATGAGCAGTTCTTC.

The chain links TRBV28 to TRBJ2-7; 7 positions match TRBD1. J lost 5 bases, V lost 5 bases, and 9 bases had no gene match. Germline CDR1 reads MDHEN; CDR2 reads SYDVKM. The CDR3 has 14 amino acids. CDR3: CASSPVRGSHEQYF. For the CDR3, the DNA is TGTGCCAGCAGTCCCGTCAGGGGGTCCCACGAGCAGTACTTC. Looking up the rest from reference TRBV28 and TRBJ2-7 gives the full variable domain: DVKVTQSSRYLVKRTGEKVFLECVQDMDHENMFWYRQDPGLGLRLIYFSYDVKMKEKGDIPEGYSVSREKKERFSLILESASTNQTSMYLCASSPVRGSHEQYFGPGTRLTVT.

This clonotype was observed a handful of times. The V call is TRBV2, the J call TRBJ1-1; D is uncertain. This CDR3 region has 15 residues. Germline V gene lookup returns CDR1 SNHLY and CDR2 FYNNEI. V gave up 3 bases and J gave up 0 bases, with 11 bases separating them. Here the CDR3 DNA reads TGTGCCAGCAGTGAGGAGGCAGCAATGAACACTGAAGCTTTCTTT. Protein sequence: CASSEEAAMNTEAFF.

The chain couples TRBV7-3 to TRBJ2-3; possibly TRBD2 for D (5 bases). The CDR3 spans 14 residues. V was pared by 2 bases and J by 4 bases, with 10 bases between. The germline V gene has CDR1 SGHTA and CDR2 FQGTGA. The chain's CDR3 is CASSLEGFADTQYF. CDR3 in DNA: TGTGCCAGCAGCTTAGAGGGTTTTGCAGATACGCAGTATTTT. Full variable domain (remainder filled in from reference TRBV7-3 and TRBJ2-3): GAGVSQTPSNKVTEKGKYVELRCDPISGHTALYWYRQSLGQGPEFLIYFQGTGAADDSGLPNDRFFAVRPEGSVSTLKIQRTERGDSAVYLCASSLEGFADTQYFGPGTRLTVL.